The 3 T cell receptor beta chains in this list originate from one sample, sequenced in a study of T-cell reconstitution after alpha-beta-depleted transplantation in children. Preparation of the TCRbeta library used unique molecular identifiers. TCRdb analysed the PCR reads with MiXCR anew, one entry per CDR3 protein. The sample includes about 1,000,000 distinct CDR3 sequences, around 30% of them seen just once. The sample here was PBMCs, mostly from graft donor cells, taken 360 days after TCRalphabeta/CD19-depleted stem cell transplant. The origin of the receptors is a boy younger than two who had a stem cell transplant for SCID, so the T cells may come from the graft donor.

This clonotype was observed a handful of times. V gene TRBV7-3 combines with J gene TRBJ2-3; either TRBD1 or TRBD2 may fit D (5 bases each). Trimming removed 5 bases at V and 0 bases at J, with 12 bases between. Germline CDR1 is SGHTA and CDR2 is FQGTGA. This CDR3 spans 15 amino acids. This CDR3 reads CASSPRDLSTDTQYF. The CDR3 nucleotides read TGTGCCAGCAGCCCCAGGGACCTTAGCACAGATACGCAGTATTTT.

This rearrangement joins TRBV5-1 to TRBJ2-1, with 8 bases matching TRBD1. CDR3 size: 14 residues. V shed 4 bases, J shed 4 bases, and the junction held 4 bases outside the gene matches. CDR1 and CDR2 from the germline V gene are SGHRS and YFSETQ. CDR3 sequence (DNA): TGCGCCAGCAGCACACGACAGGGGTACAATGAGCAGTTCTTC. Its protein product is CASSTRQGYNEQFF.

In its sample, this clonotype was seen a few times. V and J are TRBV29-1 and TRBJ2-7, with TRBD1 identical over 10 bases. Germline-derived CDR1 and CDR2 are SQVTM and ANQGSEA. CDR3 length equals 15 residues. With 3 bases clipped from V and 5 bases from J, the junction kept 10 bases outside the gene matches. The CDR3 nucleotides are TGCAGCGTTGAGACTTCGGACAGGGGGATTGACGAGCAGTACTTC. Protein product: CSVETSDRGIDEQYF.